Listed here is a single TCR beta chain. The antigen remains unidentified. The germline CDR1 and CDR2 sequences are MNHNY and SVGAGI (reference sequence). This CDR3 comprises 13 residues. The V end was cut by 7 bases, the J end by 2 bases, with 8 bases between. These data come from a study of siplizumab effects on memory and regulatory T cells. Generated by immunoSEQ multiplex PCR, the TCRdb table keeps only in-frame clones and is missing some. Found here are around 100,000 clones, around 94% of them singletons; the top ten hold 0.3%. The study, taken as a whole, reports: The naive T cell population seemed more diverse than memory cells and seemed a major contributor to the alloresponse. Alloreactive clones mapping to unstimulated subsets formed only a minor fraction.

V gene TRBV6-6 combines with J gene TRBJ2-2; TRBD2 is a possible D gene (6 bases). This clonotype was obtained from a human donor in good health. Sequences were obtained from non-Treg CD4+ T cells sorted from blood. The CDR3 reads CASIADNTGELFF. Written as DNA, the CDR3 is TGTGCCAGCATAGCGGACAACACCGGGGAGCTGTTTTTT.